Listed below are T cell receptor beta chains from one sample, sequenced in a study of shared clonotypes between healthy human individuals. The protocol was immunoSEQ multiplex PCR, while the TCRdb copy is restricted to in-frame clones and leaves out a portion. Among 2 million to 2.5 million clones listed, 80% to 95% were seen once. Sequencing was carried out using naive CD4+ T cells from PBMCs. These receptors came from a man younger than 30 in good health. Some clones in this sample may be carry-over from other donors' samples. Both conserved end residues are part of each CDR3. Each record gives: V gene, D gene, J gene, CDR3 DNA, CDR3 protein. D genes are given only for firm matches.

v_call: TRBV6-5
d_call: -
j_call: TRBJ2-7
cdr3_nt: TGTGCCAGCAGTTACTCGTACTCAACCTACGAGCAGTACTTC
cdr3_aa: CASSYSYSTYEQYF

v_call: TRBV14
d_call: -
j_call: TRBJ1-5
cdr3_nt: TGTGCCAGCAGCCAAGACAGCCAGCCCCAGCATTTT
cdr3_aa: CASSQDSQPQHF

v_call: TRBV28
d_call: TRBD1
j_call: TRBJ2-7
cdr3_nt: TGTGCCAGCAGGGCGGGACAGGGGACCTACGAGCAGTACTTC
cdr3_aa: CASRAGQGTYEQYF

v_call: TRBV25-1
d_call: -
j_call: TRBJ1-4
cdr3_nt: TGTGCCAGCAGCCAACAGGGTGGGGGGGTCGGTGAAAAACTGTTTTTT
cdr3_aa: CASSQQGGGVGEKLFF

v_call: TRBV19
d_call: -
j_call: TRBJ1-5
cdr3_nt: TGTGCCAGTAGTCCTCTAGGGGGGGACGACAATCAGCCCCAGCATTTT
cdr3_aa: CASSPLGGDDNQPQHF

v_call: TRBV5-1
d_call: -
j_call: TRBJ1-1
cdr3_nt: TGCGCCAGCAGCTCCTATCCGGGGATGGGGACTGAAGCTTTCTTT
cdr3_aa: CASSSYPGMGTEAFF

v_call: TRBV18
d_call: TRBD1
j_call: TRBJ1-1
cdr3_nt: TGTGCCAGCTCACCGGGCAGGGGGCAAACTGAAGCTTTCTTT
cdr3_aa: CASSPGRGQTEAFF

v_call: TRBV2
d_call: -
j_call: TRBJ2-2
cdr3_nt: TGTGCCAGCAGTGTACAGCGAACCGGGGAGCTGTTTTTT
cdr3_aa: CASSVQRTGELFF

v_call: TRBV7-2
d_call: -
j_call: TRBJ1-4
cdr3_nt: TGTGCCAGCAGCTTAGCGGGGACACCTTCTAATGAAAAACTGTTTTTT
cdr3_aa: CASSLAGTPSNEKLFF

v_call: TRBV2
d_call: -
j_call: TRBJ1-4
cdr3_nt: TGTGCCAGCAGTAGGGACGGTATTAATGAAAAACTGTTTTTT
cdr3_aa: CASSRDGINEKLFF

v_call: TRBV6-5
d_call: TRBD1
j_call: TRBJ1-5
cdr3_nt: TGTGCCAGCACAGAAGACAGGGGGCGACAGCCCCAGCATTTT
cdr3_aa: CASTEDRGRQPQHF

v_call: TRBV27
d_call: TRBD2
j_call: TRBJ2-3
cdr3_nt: TGTGCCAGCAGGCCGACTAGCGGGAGCACAGATACGCAGTATTTT
cdr3_aa: CASRPTSGSTDTQYF

v_call: TRBV7-6
d_call: -
j_call: TRBJ2-3
cdr3_nt: TGTGCCAGCAGAGGCGGTAGCACAGATACGCAGTATTTT
cdr3_aa: CASRGGSTDTQYF